The 29 T cell receptor beta chains below were found in one sample sequenced in a study of cytotoxic CD8 clonotypes in ibrutinib-treated CLL (dated by TCRdb to the early 2020s). The library relied on the immunoSEQ multiplex PCR assay. In TCRdb, the immuneACCESS table is reduced to in-frame sequences with V and J assigned. These tables do not hold every clone; where another copy was compared, an unresolved V gene accounts for under half, and the others remain unexplained. This sample lists some 300,000 clones; 80% were detected once. Over 6.5% of the sample is in the top ten clones. Here the sequenced sample was PBMCs, taken before ibrutinib treatment. These receptors originate from a human donor with chronic lymphocytic leukemia.

The chain has TRBV5-8 and TRBJ2-7; D is ambiguous. CDR1 and CDR2 (germline): SGHTS, YDEGEE. The CDR3 runs 15 residues. Trimming left V 4 bases short and J 0 bases short, with 14 bases between. DNA for the CDR3: TGTGCCAGCAGCAATTTCCCGGCGGCCTCCTACGAGCAGTACTTC. Translating gives CASSNFPAASYEQYF.

The V and J genes are TRBV4-1 and TRBJ2-7; D ambiguous. The CDR3 consists of 15 residues. CDR1 and CDR2 (germline): MGHRA, YSYEKL. V was shortened by 6 bases and J by 2 bases, with 17 bases between the two germline ends. This CDR3 is CASRELLRSPYEQYF. In DNA form, the CDR3 reads TGCGCCAGCAGAGAACTGCTACGATCTCCCTACGAGCAGTACTTC.

The rearrangement uses TRBV7-3 and TRBJ2-3; 9 bases fit TRBD2. Trimming took 1 base from V and 5 from J; bases not matched to a gene: 4. CDR1 and CDR2 (germline): SGHTA, FQGTGA. The CDR3 contains 15 residues. The CDR3 here is CASSLRLAGRDTQYF. As DNA, the CDR3 is TGTGCCAGCAGCTTAAGGCTAGCGGGACGAGATACGCAGTATTTT.

The rearrangement joins TRBV9 to TRBJ2-1; no clear D. The CDR3 covers 17 residues. V dropped 3 bases and J dropped 0 bases, with 16 bases sitting between them. CDR1 and CDR2 (germline): SGDLS, YYNGEE. The CDR3, as DNA: TGTGCCAGCAGCGCCCCCGCAGGCGAGAGCTCCTACAATGAGCAGTTCTTC. Amino acids: CASSAPAGESSYNEQFF. The entire variable domain, with the rest obtained from reference TRBV9 and TRBJ2-1, is as follows: DSGVTQTPKHLITATGQRVTLRCSPRSGDLSVYWYQQSLDQGLQFLIQYYNGEERAKGNILERFSAQQFPDLHSELNLSSLELGDSALYFCASSAPAGESSYNEQFFGPGTRLTVL.

The count of this clone is one. This chain links TRBV27 with TRBJ1-5; D possibly corresponds to TRBD1 (6 bases). The CDR3 is 14 residues long. Germline V gives CDR1 MNHEY, CDR2 SMNVEV (reference sequence). V lost 3 bases and J 7 bases, leaving 13 bases between the germline ends. CDR3 residues: CASSFRGARQPQHF. The DNA for the CDR3 is TGTGCCAGCAGTTTTAGGGGGGCTAGGCAGCCCCAGCATTTT.

J is TRBJ2-3 and V is TRBV27, with TRBD1 matching 9 bases. Germline V gives CDR1 MNHEY, CDR2 SMNVEV (reference sequence). Trimming at V came to 4 bases and at J to 3 bases, leaving 5 bases not matched to a gene. The CDR3 runs to 15 residues. In DNA, the CDR3 is TGTGCCAGCAGTTCGGGACAGGGTAGAACAGATACGCAGTATTTT. This encodes CASSSGQGRTDTQYF.

The V and J genes are TRBV30 and TRBJ2-7; 16 nucleotides align to TRBD2. The CDR3 is 17 residues long. After removal of 1 base from V and 3 bases from J, the junction contained 6 bases not matched to a gene. In germline, CDR1 is GTSNPN, CDR2 SVGIG (reference sequence). The CDR3 DNA reads TGTGCCTGGAGTGCTGGGACTAGCGGGAGGGCCCTCTACGAGCAGTACTTC. It yields the protein CAWSAGTSGRALYEQYF. Full variable domain (outside the CDR3, taken from reference TRBV30 and TRBJ2-7): SQTIHQWPATLVQPVGSPLSLECTVEGTSNPNLYWYRQAAGRGLQLLFYSVGIGQISSEVPQNLSASRPQDRQFILSSKKLLLSDSGFYLCAWSAGTSGRALYEQYFGPGTRLTVT.

This chain joins TRBV4-2 and TRBJ2-4; TRBD2 is a possible D gene (5 bases). V lost 5 bases to trimming and J lost 7 bases, with 15 bases between them. This CDR3 spans 14 amino acids. CDR1 is LGHNA, CDR2 YNFKEQ, per germline. In nucleotides, the CDR3 is TGTGCCAGCAGCGAGCGGCCCCGTTTGAACATTCAGTACTTC. Encoded protein: CASSERPRLNIQYF.

This clone was picked up one time. In nucleotides, the CDR3 is TGTGCCAGCAGCTTAGCGGGGTTGGGGGTAGCGGGGCACAATGAGCAGTTCTTC. Amino acids: CASSLAGLGVAGHNEQFF. The V and J genes are TRBV11-2 and TRBJ2-1, with 8 bases identical to TRBD2. V trimming: 1 base; J trimming: 5 bases; junction bases outside the gene matches: 13. This CDR3 region has 18 residues. Germline V lookup: CDR1 SGHAT, CDR2 FQNNGV.

This chain links TRBV19 with TRBJ2-2; no reliable D call. The CDR3 runs to 11 residues. Trimming cost V 5 bases and J 13 bases, with 11 bases left between them. CDR1 is LNHDA, CDR2 SQIVND, per germline (reference sequence). The CDR3 loop is CASSFRSVLFF. In nucleotides, the CDR3 is TGTGCCAGTAGTTTCCGGAGCGTGCTGTTTTTT.

The chain uses TRBV9 and TRBJ2-7, with 7 bases matching TRBD1. V shed 4 bases and J 4 bases; nucleotides not matched to a gene: 8. Per germline, CDR1 SGDLS and CDR2 YYNGEE. The CDR3 is 14 residues long. CDR3 in amino acids: CASSLDDRDYEQYF. Here the CDR3 DNA reads TGTGCCAGCAGCCTGGATGACAGGGATTACGAGCAGTACTTC.

This clone was detected ten times or more. The chain carries TRBV2 and TRBJ1-4; 7 bases are a match to TRBD1. Germline lookup yields CDR1 SNHLY and CDR2 FYNNEI. This CDR3 has 14 residues. V trimming: 8 bases; J trimming: 0 bases; junction bases outside the gene matches: 3. CDR3 bases: TGTGCCAGCGGCAGGGGGTCAACTAATGAAAAACTGTTTTTT. Translated: CASGRGSTNEKLFF.

The rearrangement links TRBV5-6 to TRBJ2-6; D is perhaps TRBD2 (6 bases). Trimming left V 1 base short and J 0 bases short, with 14 bases between. The CDR3 covers 18 residues. The V gene's germline CDR1 is SGHDT and CDR2 YYEEEE. The CDR3 reads CASSLLRGQHSGANVLTF. CDR3 DNA sequence: TGTGCCAGCAGCTTGTTGCGGGGCCAACACTCTGGGGCCAACGTCCTGACTTTC.

The chain has TRBV7-8 and TRBJ2-1, with D perhaps matching TRBD2 (5 bases). Germline CDR1 SGHVS, CDR2 FQNEAQ. The CDR3 is 13 amino acids. Trimming removed 2 bases at V and 8 bases at J, with 10 bases between. The CDR3 sequence: CASSLLAFDEQFF. Here the CDR3 DNA reads TGTGCCAGCAGCTTACTAGCTTTCGATGAGCAGTTCTTC.

This clone was counted between two and nine times. This rearrangement joins TRBV6-5 to TRBJ2-3, with D tentatively TRBD1 (6 bases). This CDR3 contains 11 residues. CDR1 and CDR2 (germline): MNHEY, SVGAGI. The V and J ends lost 8 bases and 6 bases respectively, with 9 bases between them. The CDR3 DNA follows: TGTGCCAGCGGTAGGGGGGATACGCAGTATTTT. It codes for CASGRGDTQYF.

CDR3 sequence reads: CASSLVSGQPQHF. As DNA, the CDR3 is TGTGCCAGCAGCTTAGTCTCGGGTCAGCCCCAGCATTTT. The rearrangement joins TRBV7-9 to TRBJ1-5; D is unclear. Trimming cost V 1 base and J 6 bases, with 7 bases left between them. The CDR3 is 13 residues long. Germline V CDR1 and CDR2: SEHNR, FQNEAQ (reference sequence).

V gene TRBV4-3 combines with J gene TRBJ2-1, with 7 bases aligning to TRBD1. CDR1 is LGHNA and CDR2 is YSLEER in the germline V gene. V was pared by 4 bases and J by 3 bases, with 6 bases of the junction left unmatched. CDR3 length: 15 amino acids. The CDR3 bases are TGCGCCAGCAGCCCCGACCCAGGGGGCTACAATGAGCAGTTCTTC. Amino acids: CASSPDPGGYNEQFF.

V is TRBV19 and J is TRBJ1-2, with D possibly being TRBD1 (6 bases). Trimming shortened V by 8 bases and J by 0 bases, and 16 bases separated the two germline ends. The CDR3 runs 15 residues. CDR1 and CDR2 from the germline V gene are LNHDA and SQIVND (reference sequence). The CDR3 loop is CASGPDSQTNYGYTF. The CDR3 DNA reads as TGTGCCAGTGGACCGGACAGCCAGACTAACTATGGCTACACCTTC. Supplemented by reference TRBV19 and TRBJ1-2, the full variable domain reads DGGITQSPKYLFRKEGQNVTLSCEQNLNHDAMYWYRQDPGQGLRLIYYSQIVNDFQKGDIAEGYSVSREKKESFPLTVTSAQKNPTAFYLCASGPDSQTNYGYTFGSGTRLTVV.

The V call is TRBV30, the J call TRBJ2-1, with 7 bases matching TRBD2. The ends lost 1 base at V and 8 bases at J; junction bases unmatched: 2. Germline lookup yields CDR1 GTSNPN and CDR2 SVGIG (reference sequence). The CDR3 runs 12 residues. The chain's CDR3 is CAWSGLADEQFF. The CDR3 DNA is TGTGCCTGGAGTGGGCTAGCGGATGAGCAGTTCTTC. The complete variable domain, with remaining parts taken from reference TRBV30 and TRBJ2-1, reads SQTIHQWPATLVQPVGSPLSLECTVEGTSNPNLYWYRQAAGRGLQLLFYSVGIGQISSEVPQNLSASRPQDRQFILSSKKLLLSDSGFYLCAWSGLADEQFFGPGTRLTVL.

This clone was counted only a few times. This chain joins TRBV10-3 and TRBJ2-1; possibly TRBD1 for D (5 bases). The germline gives CDR1 ENHRY, CDR2 SYGVKD. The V end lost 6 bases, the J end lost 8 bases, and 11 bases lay between the germline ends. CDR3 length: 12 amino acids. Here the CDR3 reads CAISFGRDEQFF. The CDR3 nucleotides read TGTGCCATCAGCTTTGGCAGGGATGAGCAGTTCTTC.

The chain carries TRBV19 and TRBJ1-2; no clear D. CDR3 length: 15 residues. With 1 base removed from V and 0 bases from J, the gap between germline ends came to 9 bases. Germline values: CDR1 LNHDA, CDR2 SQIVND (reference sequence). The CDR3 nucleotides read TGTGCCAGTAGTATAGGACACAGCGCTAACTATGGCTACACCTTC. Residues: CASSIGHSANYGYTF.

V gene TRBV25-1 combines with J gene TRBJ2-7, with D maybe TRBD2 (5 bases). V was pared by 6 bases and J by 1 base, with 22 bases between. The germline V gene has CDR1 MGHDK and CDR2 SYGVNS. CDR3 length: 17 amino acids. The CDR3 reads CASSAWRLANPSYEQYF. The DNA for the CDR3 is TGTGCCAGCAGCGCTTGGAGGCTAGCCAATCCTTCCTACGAGCAGTACTTC.

This clone was counted only a few times. The J gene is TRBJ2-5, the V gene TRBV5-8; 8 nucleotides align to TRBD1. Trimming cost V 3 bases and J 0 bases; bases outside gene matches: 4. CDR1 and CDR2 from the germline V gene are SGHTS and YDEGEE. The CDR3 extends over 15 amino acids. CDR3 in amino acids: CASSWGDRNQETQYF. Written as DNA, the CDR3 is TGTGCCAGCAGCTGGGGGGACAGGAACCAAGAGACCCAGTACTTC.

The rearrangement uses TRBV6-6 and TRBJ2-7; 8 nucleotides line up with TRBD2. V lost 4 bases to trimming and J lost 1 base; unmatched junction nucleotides: 9. The germline CDR1 and CDR2 sequences are MNHNY and SVGAGI (reference sequence). The CDR3 loop spans 16 amino acids. The CDR3 region is CASSSGGLGPSYEQYF. CDR3 DNA: TGTGCCAGCAGTTCGGGGGGGTTGGGGCCTTCCTACGAGCAGTACTTC.

The V gene is TRBV5-1, the J gene TRBJ2-7; TRBD1 agrees at 7 bases. The CDR3 runs 14 residues. Germline loops: CDR1 SGHRS, CDR2 YFSETQ. The trim removed 3 bases at V and 3 bases at J, leaving 6 bases unmatched. The CDR3 sequence is CASSYGTAHYEQYF. DNA for the CDR3: TGCGCCAGCAGCTACGGGACAGCACACTACGAGCAGTACTTC.

The chain recombines TRBV9 with TRBJ2-7; the D call may be TRBD1 or TRBD2 (6 bases each). The germline V gene encodes CDR1 SGDLS and CDR2 YYNGEE. There are 14 residues in the CDR3. Deletions cut 4 bases from V and 5 bases from J, with 16 bases between. CDR3 in DNA: TGTGCCAGCAGCCCGGGGGCCCCTCCCCACGAGCAGTACTTC. Translated: CASSPGAPPHEQYF. The whole variable domain, remainder taken from reference TRBV9 and TRBJ2-7, is DSGVTQTPKHLITATGQRVTLRCSPRSGDLSVYWYQQSLDQGLQFLIQYYNGEERAKGNILERFSAQQFPDLHSELNLSSLELGDSALYFCASSPGAPPHEQYFGPGTRLTVT.

This sequence joins TRBV28 and TRBJ1-2, with D unclear. This CDR3 is built from 12 residues. Germline values: CDR1 MDHEN, CDR2 SYDVKM. V lost 4 bases, J lost 1 base, and 4 bases lay in between. The CDR3 spells CASSSLNYGYTF. CDR3 in DNA: TGTGCCAGCAGTTCCCTTAACTATGGCTACACCTTC.

The chain combines TRBV5-4 with TRBJ2-1, with TRBD2 matching 8 bases. V shed 0 bases, J shed 9 bases, and the junction held 14 bases outside the gene matches. The CDR3 has 17 amino acids. CDR1 and CDR2 from the germline V gene are SGHNT and YYREEE (reference sequence). In DNA, the CDR3 is TGTGCCAGCAGCTTGGTTTATATTGAGGCGGGAGGCCCTGAGCAGTTCTTC. Translated, it gives CASSLVYIEAGGPEQFF.

This chain connects TRBV30 to TRBJ1-3; 7 bases align to TRBD1. The length of the CDR3 is 13 residues. With V trimmed by 1 base and J by 8 bases, 5 bases remained unmatched. Germline CDR1 and CDR2: GTSNPN and SVGIG (reference sequence). The CDR3, as DNA: TGTGCCTGGAGTGAAGGGGGCCGTTACACCATATATTTT. Its protein product is CAWSEGGRYTIYF. Based on the CDR3 plus reference TRBV30 and TRBJ1-3, the full variable domain is SQTIHQWPATLVQPVGSPLSLECTVEGTSNPNLYWYRQAAGRGLQLLFYSVGIGQISSEVPQNLSASRPQDRQFILSSKKLLLSDSGFYLCAWSEGGRYTIYFGEGSWLTVV.